These 32 T cell receptor beta chains came from one sample sequenced in a study of blood T cell repertoires in COVID-19. Data came from immunoSEQ multiplex PCR; TCRdb stores just in-frame clones and leaves some out. Here the sample spans 200,000 or so clones, 80% to 90% being singletons. Sequenced: peripheral blood. The receptors derive from an older woman who had recovered from COVID-19.

CDR3 protein: CASSPLAGRGSYEQYF. DNA for the CDR3: TGTGCCAGCAGCCCTCTGGCGGGCAGGGGCTCCTACGAGCAGTACTTC. The rearrangement uses TRBV11-2 and TRBJ2-7; TRBD1 is a possible D gene (6 bases). Trimming took off 5 bases at V and 0 bases at J, with 17 bases between the two ends. There are 16 residues in the CDR3. CDR1 and CDR2 from the germline V gene are SGHAT and FQNNGV.

This clone has a handful of counts. This chain connects TRBV4-2 to TRBJ2-5; weak D call: TRBD2 (5 bases). This CDR3 is built from 14 residues. The V gene's germline CDR1 is LGHNA and CDR2 YNFKEQ. Trimming took 0 bases from V and 8 from J, leaving 13 bases between them. CDR3: CASSQDSGGRTQYF. In DNA form, the CDR3 reads TGTGCCAGCAGCCAAGATTCGGGTGGGAGAACCCAGTACTTC.

This clone was recorded a few times. The chain recombines TRBV19 with TRBJ2-3; D not certain. CDR3 length equals 14 residues. The V gene lost 7 bases and the J gene lost 5 bases, with 16 bases spanning the gap. Germline assignment: CDR1 LNHDA and CDR2 SQIVND (reference sequence). In DNA, the CDR3 is TGTGCCAGTACCCCGCGTAGTACCGGAGATACGCAGTATTTT. Residues: CASTPRSTGDTQYF.

This chain joins TRBV2 and TRBJ1-2, with 8 bases aligning to TRBD1. V shed 9 bases, J shed 6 bases, and the junction held 9 bases outside the gene matches. The germline V gene encodes CDR1 SNHLY and CDR2 FYNNEI. The CDR3 has 13 amino acids. Here the CDR3 DNA reads TGTGCCAGGGAGGACAGGGAGGAGAATGGCTACACCTTC. This sequence encodes CAREDREENGYTF.

CDR3 nucleotides: TGTGCCAGATCCGGGACATGGCAAGATACGCAGTATTTT. Its protein is CARSGTWQDTQYF. This chain joins TRBV27 and TRBJ2-3; D may be TRBD1 (6 bases). Germline V gives CDR1 MNHEY, CDR2 SMNVEV (reference sequence). The CDR3 sequence is 13 residues long. V was shortened by 9 bases and J by 5 bases, with 15 bases between the two germline ends.

The V call is TRBV11-3, the J call TRBJ2-5, with D possibly TRBD1 on 5 matching bases. CDR1 and CDR2 from the germline V gene are SGHNT and YENEEA. This CDR3 region has 13 residues. Trimming left V 5 bases short and J 5 bases short, with 12 bases between. The CDR3 nucleotides are TGTGCCAGCAGCCCCCAGGGTTGGGAGACCCAGTACTTC. It codes for CASSPQGWETQYF.

The rearrangement uses TRBV6-1 and TRBJ1-2; TRBD1 might be the D (5 bases). CDR3 length: 15 amino acids. Germline CDR1 is MNHNS and CDR2 is SASEGT. Trimming cost V 2 bases and J 4 bases, with 14 bases left between them. CDR3 DNA sequence: TGTGCCAGCAGTGAAAGTGTAGGGGTAGGCTATGGCTACACCTTC. This sequence encodes CASSESVGVGYGYTF.

This clone is a singleton in its sample. The CDR3 sequence is CASSYDYNRGSTEAFF. In nucleotides, the CDR3 is TGTGCCAGCAGTTACGATTACAACAGGGGATCCACTGAAGCTTTCTTT. This chain joins TRBV6-2 or TRBV6-3 and TRBJ1-1; 7 bases agree with TRBD1. The junction had 10 bases not matched to a gene; V was cut back by 2 bases and J by 4 bases. This CDR3 comprises 16 residues. Germline values: CDR1 MNHEY, CDR2 SVGEGT.

The V call is TRBV27, the J call TRBJ2-1, with 9 bases identical to TRBD2. This CDR3 region has 13 residues. Germline V gene lookup returns CDR1 MNHEY and CDR2 SMNVEV (reference sequence). V dropped 2 bases and J dropped 10; count of bases not matched to a gene: 3. The CDR3 protein is CASSLRRGGEQFF. DNA for the CDR3: TGTGCCAGCAGTTTACGGCGGGGGGGGGAGCAGTTCTTC.

This chain connects TRBV7-8 to TRBJ2-7; D may be TRBD2 (5 bases). Germline assignment: CDR1 SGHVS and CDR2 FQNEAQ. V was shortened by 5 bases and J by 0 bases, with 8 bases between the two germline ends. CDR3 length: 13 residues. The CDR3 region has the DNA TGTGCCAGCAGCATACGGGGCTCCTACGAGCAGTACTTC. This translates into CASSIRGSYEQYF.

The V call is TRBV7-2, the J call TRBJ2-4; D call uncertain. The V and J ends lost 0 bases and 2 bases respectively, with 11 bases between them. The germline V gene has CDR1 SGHTA and CDR2 FQGNSA. The CDR3 covers 16 residues. The CDR3 loop is CASSLASTASKNIQYF. CDR3 nucleotide sequence: TGTGCCAGCAGCTTAGCGTCAACAGCCTCCAAAAACATTCAGTACTTC.

V usage is TRBV30 and J usage is TRBJ1-1, with D uncertain. Trimming stripped 2 bases from V and 4 bases from J, with 11 bases between. The CDR3 contains 13 residues. From germline, CDR1 is GTSNPN and CDR2 SVGIG (reference sequence). The CDR3 protein is CAWSRSRGTEAFF. DNA for the CDR3: TGTGCCTGGAGTCGAAGTCGAGGCACTGAAGCTTTCTTT.

This clone was counted a single time. This chain links TRBV15 with TRBJ2-7, with TRBD2 identical over 11 bases. V gave up 1 base and J gave up 2 bases; unmatched junction bases: 4. This CDR3 region has 16 residues. CDR1 is LNHNV and CDR2 is YYDKDF in the germline V gene (reference sequence). The CDR3 DNA reads as TGTGCCACCAGCAGAGTGACGGGACTAGCGGCCTACGAGCAGTACTTC. Residues: CATSRVTGLAAYEQYF.

The chain is built from TRBV3-1 (or the pseudogene TRBV3-2) and TRBJ2-5; 8 bases map to TRBD2. The CDR3 is 15 residues long. V gave up 3 bases and J gave up 5 bases; unmatched junction bases: 8. Looked up from germline, CDR1 is LGHDT and CDR2 is YNNKEL (reference sequence). The CDR3 loop is CASSQGDGGVETQYF. DNA of the CDR3: TGTGCCAGCAGCCAGGGTGACGGGGGGGTGGAGACCCAGTACTTC.

The chain carries TRBV6-2 or TRBV6-3 and TRBJ2-2, with 10 bases lining up with TRBD2. Germline V gives CDR1 MNHEY, CDR2 SVGEGT. The length of the CDR3 is 17 residues. Unmatched junction bases numbered 8, after V lost 2 bases and J lost 5 bases. The CDR3 reads CASSYPSGGMRTGELFF. The CDR3 DNA reads TGTGCCAGCAGTTACCCTAGCGGGGGTATGAGGACCGGGGAGCTGTTTTTT.

V and J are TRBV7-8 and TRBJ1-2, with TRBD1 matching 7 bases. Germline V gene data show CDR1 as SGHVS and CDR2 as FQNEAQ. The length of the CDR3 is 15 residues. After removal of 0 bases from V and 5 bases from J, the junction contained 6 bases not matched to a gene. The CDR3 sequence is CASSLALAGGYGYTF. CDR3 DNA: TGTGCCAGCAGCTTAGCGCTCGCAGGGGGTTATGGCTACACCTTC. The whole variable domain, remainder taken from reference TRBV7-8 and TRBJ1-2, is GAGVSQSPRYKVAKRGQDVALRCDPISGHVSLFWYQQALGQGPEFLTYFQNEAQLDKSGLPSDRFFAERPEGSVSTLKIQRTQQEDSAVYLCASSLALAGGYGYTFGSGTRLTVV.

The chain couples TRBV23-1 to TRBJ1-6; D call uncertain. TRBV23-1 is filed as an ORF, its function uncertain. The CDR3 runs to 16 residues. V was shortened by 0 bases and J by 8 bases, with 14 bases between the two germline ends. The CDR3 DNA reads as TGCGCCAGCAGTCAATCCGCTACCTTAACGGATTCACCCCTCCACTTT. Protein sequence: CASSQSATLTDSPLHF.

On this clone: One end of the junction does not line up with germline, which may come from a read error. The chain carries TRBV4-1 and TRBJ2-2, with D tentatively TRBD1 (6 bases). In germline, CDR1 is MGHRA, CDR2 YSYEKL. CDR3 size: 15 residues. CDR3 sequence (DNA): TGCGCCAGCAGCCAAGATCTGGGGGACACCCGGGAGCTGTTTTTT. Encoded protein: CASSQDLGDTRELFF.

V gene TRBV5-1 combines with J gene TRBJ2-3, with 9 bases identical to TRBD2. After removal of 1 base from V and 0 bases from J, the junction contained 6 bases not matched to a gene. The CDR3 has 17 residues. CDR1 and CDR2 (germline): SGHRS, YFSETQ. CDR3 region: CASSLTGGGASTDTQYF. Here the CDR3 DNA reads TGCGCCAGCAGCTTGACCGGCGGGGGGGCGAGCACAGATACGCAGTATTTT.

Turning to this clone: This CDR3 is also generated by other DNA sequences in the sample. This chain joins TRBV7-9 and TRBJ2-5, with 7 positions matching TRBD2. The germline gives CDR1 SEHNR, CDR2 FQNEAQ (reference sequence). This CDR3 contains 13 residues. V was pared by 2 bases and J by 5 bases, with 2 bases of the junction left unmatched. The CDR3 region is CASSLTGGETQYF. CDR3 nucleotides: TGTGCCAGCAGCTTAACGGGGGGTGAGACCCAGTACTTC.

This chain joins TRBV6-5 and TRBJ2-2; D gene uncertain. Between the trimmed V and J ends, which lost 3 bases and 0 bases, there was a span of 8 bases. The CDR3 is 15 amino acids. Germline lookup yields CDR1 MNHEY and CDR2 SVGAGI. CDR3: CASSYLTANTGELFF. For the CDR3, the DNA is TGTGCCAGCAGTTATTTAACTGCGAACACCGGGGAGCTGTTTTTT.

The CDR3 DNA follows: TGTGCCAGCAGTGACTCCCCCAGGGTACGAACTGAAGCTTTCTTT. Translated: CASSDSPRVRTEAFF. The chain carries TRBV6-4 and TRBJ1-1; D is possibly TRBD1 (5 bases). Per germline, CDR1 MRHNA and CDR2 SNTAGT. CDR3 length: 15 residues. Deletions cut 0 bases from V and 5 bases from J, with 13 bases between.

The rearrangement uses TRBV5-1 and TRBJ1-5; D is unresolved. Trimming stripped 3 bases from V and 4 bases from J, with 14 bases between. The CDR3 spans 15 residues. Looked up from germline, CDR1 is SGHRS and CDR2 is YFSETQ. The CDR3 spells CASSYDGSGNQPQHF. Written as DNA, the CDR3 is TGCGCCAGCAGCTACGATGGCAGCGGGAATCAGCCCCAGCATTTT.

The rearrangement links TRBV10-3 to TRBJ2-2, with 7 bases aligning to TRBD2. This CDR3 spans 16 amino acids. In germline, CDR1 is ENHRY, CDR2 SYGVKD. V lost 0 bases and J lost 4; bases outside the gene matches: 5. The CDR3 coding sequence is TGTGCCATCAGTGAGTCATCGGCGGGAGTCACCGGGGAGCTGTTTTTT. It is translated as CAISESSAGVTGELFF.

The chain recombines TRBV13 with TRBJ1-1; D ambiguous. Germline CDR1 PRHDT, CDR2 FYEKMQ (reference sequence). V dropped 4 bases and J dropped 8 bases, with 14 bases sitting between them. The length of the CDR3 is 13 residues. CDR3 protein: CASSWSAGNEAFF. Written as DNA, the CDR3 is TGTGCCAGCAGCTGGTCGGCGGGGAACGAAGCTTTCTTT. The full variable domain, its missing parts supplied by reference TRBV13 and TRBJ1-1, is AAGVIQSPRHLIKEKRETATLKCYPIPRHDTVYWYQQGPGQDPQFLISFYEKMQSDKGSIPDRFSAQQFSDYHSELNMSSLELGDSALYFCASSWSAGNEAFFGQGTRLTVV.

In its sample, this clone was seen a few times. The chain couples TRBV7-8 to TRBJ2-1; 8 nucleotides match TRBD1. The germline CDR1 and CDR2 sequences are SGHVS and FQNEAQ. Trimming removed 5 bases from V and 6 bases from J; junction bases left unmatched: 9. This CDR3 has 15 residues. The CDR3 sequence is CASSIIAGTGNEQFF. The CDR3 coding sequence is TGTGCCAGCAGCATAATAGCCGGGACAGGCAATGAGCAGTTCTTC.

V usage is TRBV2 and J usage is TRBJ1-1; 7 nucleotides align to TRBD1. Germline CDR1 and CDR2: SNHLY and FYNNEI. This CDR3 contains 15 residues. V shed 5 bases and J 5 bases; nucleotides not matched to a gene: 11. The CDR3 spells CASSFGTALGTEAFF. The CDR3 DNA is TGTGCCAGCAGTTTTGGGACAGCCCTTGGGACTGAAGCTTTCTTT.

The chain links TRBV30 to TRBJ1-6, with D maybe TRBD1 (6 bases). CDR1 and CDR2 from the germline V gene are GTSNPN and SVGIG (reference sequence). The CDR3 extends over 16 amino acids. V lost 1 base to trimming and J lost 10 bases, with 20 bases between them. CDR3 sequence: CAWSALTGSSESPLHF. CDR3 sequence (DNA): TGTGCCTGGAGTGCGTTGACAGGTAGCTCCGAATCACCCCTCCACTTT.

The chain uses TRBV27 and TRBJ1-2; D is possibly TRBD1 (5 bases). The CDR3 is 17 amino acids. The V end was cut by 5 bases, the J end by 3 bases, with 22 bases between. The germline V gene encodes CDR1 MNHEY and CDR2 SMNVEV (reference sequence). CDR3 amino acids: CASSPLRSGGDDYGYTF. For the CDR3, the DNA is TGTGCCAGCAGTCCGCTTCGTTCCGGGGGTGATGACTATGGCTACACCTTC.

The rearrangement uses TRBV27 and TRBJ2-2; the D gene is possibly TRBD2 (5 bases). The CDR3 totals 13 residues. Per the germline V gene, CDR1 is MNHEY and CDR2 is SMNVEV (reference sequence). V lost 10 bases and J 0 bases, leaving 9 bases between the germline ends. Written as DNA, the CDR3 is TGTGCCACGGAGGAACCGAACACCGGGGAGCTGTTTTTT. As protein: CATEEPNTGELFF.

The V and J genes are TRBV23-1 and TRBJ2-3; 7 positions agree with TRBD1. TRBV23-1 is given ORF status, its function remaining uncertain. V lost 2 bases and J lost 1; bases outside the gene matches: 15. There are 19 residues in the CDR3. CDR3 region: CASSQLTLGTANRTDTQYF. In nucleotides, the CDR3 is TGCGCCAGCAGTCAACTAACCCTTGGGACAGCGAATCGCACAGATACGCAGTATTTT.

This clone came up a few times. The rearrangement links TRBV30 to TRBJ2-5, with D perhaps TRBD2 (7 bases). From germline, CDR1 is GTSNPN and CDR2 SVGIG (reference sequence). V was cut by 3 bases and J by 5 bases, with 34 bases left in between. The CDR3 extends over 20 amino acids. The CDR3 DNA reads TGTGCCTGGAGACCCGGAGGTGCCAGGGGAGGGTGGGTCGCGAGGGAGACCCAGTACTTC. Amino acids: CAWRPGGARGGWVARETQYF.